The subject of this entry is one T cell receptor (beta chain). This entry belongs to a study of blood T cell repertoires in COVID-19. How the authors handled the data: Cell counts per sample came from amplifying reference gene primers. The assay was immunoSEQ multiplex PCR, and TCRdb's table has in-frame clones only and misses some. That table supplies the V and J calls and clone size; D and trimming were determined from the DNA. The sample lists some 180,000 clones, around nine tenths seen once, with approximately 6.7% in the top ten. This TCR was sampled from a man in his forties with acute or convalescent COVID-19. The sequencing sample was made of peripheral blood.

CDR3 residues: CASSLYESYEQYF. Written as DNA, the CDR3 is TGTGCCAGTAGTCTATACGAGTCCTACGAGCAGTACTTC. This sequence joins TRBV19 and TRBJ2-7; no firm D call. The CDR3 has 13 residues. From germline, CDR1 is LNHDA and CDR2 SQIVND (reference sequence). Between the trimmed V and J ends, which lost 5 bases and 1 base, there was a span of 9 bases.